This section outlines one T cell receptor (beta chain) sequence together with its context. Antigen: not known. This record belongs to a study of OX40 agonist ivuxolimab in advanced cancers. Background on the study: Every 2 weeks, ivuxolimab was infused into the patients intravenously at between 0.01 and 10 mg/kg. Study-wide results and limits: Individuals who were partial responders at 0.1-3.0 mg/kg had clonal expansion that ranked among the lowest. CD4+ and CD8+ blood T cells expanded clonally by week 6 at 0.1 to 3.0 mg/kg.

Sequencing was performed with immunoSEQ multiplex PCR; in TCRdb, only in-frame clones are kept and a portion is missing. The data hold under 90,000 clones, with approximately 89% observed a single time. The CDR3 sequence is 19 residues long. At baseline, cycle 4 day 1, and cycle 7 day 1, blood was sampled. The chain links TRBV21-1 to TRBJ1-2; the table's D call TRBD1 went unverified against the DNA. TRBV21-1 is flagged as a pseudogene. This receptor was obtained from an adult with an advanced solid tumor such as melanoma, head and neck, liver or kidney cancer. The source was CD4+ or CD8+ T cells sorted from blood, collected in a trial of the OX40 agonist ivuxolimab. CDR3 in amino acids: CASSRIGGKIGGINYGYTF. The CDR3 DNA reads TGTGCCAGCAGCAGGATAGGGGGCAAGATAGGAGGAATTAACTATGGCTACACCTTC.